The T cell receptor beta chain under discussion was sequenced for a study of control samples from healthy donors and cancer patients. V was pared by 1 base and J by 5 bases, with 10 bases between. Germline-derived CDR1 and CDR2 are SGHNT and YYREEE (reference sequence). The CDR3 runs to 13 residues. Clones were read by immunoSEQ multiplex PCR, and TCRdb kept only the in-frame ones, dropping some. This table holds about 130,000 clones, 75% to 95% found once. The sequencing sample was made of blood. J is TRBJ2-7 and V is TRBV5-4; D is undetermined. The clonotype was recovered from a man in his forties or fifties in good health. CDR3 region: CASSLWVGDEQYF. CDR3 sequence (DNA): TGTGCCAGCAGCTTGTGGGTAGGCGACGAGCAGTACTTC.